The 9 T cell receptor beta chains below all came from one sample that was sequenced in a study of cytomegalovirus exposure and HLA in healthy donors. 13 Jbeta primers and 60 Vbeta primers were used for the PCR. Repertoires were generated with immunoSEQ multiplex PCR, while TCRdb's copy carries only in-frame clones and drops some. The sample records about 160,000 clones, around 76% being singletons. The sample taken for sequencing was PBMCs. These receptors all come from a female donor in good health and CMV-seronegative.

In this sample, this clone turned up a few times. CDR3 amino acids: CASSARGGMVIEQFF. CDR3 DNA sequence: TGTGCCAGCAGTGCAAGGGGGGGGATGGTAATTGAGCAGTTCTTC. The chain combines TRBV2 with TRBJ2-1; TRBD2 is a possible D gene (7 bases). V was cut by 4 bases and J by 9 bases, with 19 bases left in between. CDR3 size: 15 residues. Germline CDR1 SNHLY, CDR2 FYNNEI.

As DNA, the CDR3 is TGTGCCAGCAGGTTGACTAGAGCTGGAGAGACCCAGTACTTC. It codes for CASRLTRAGETQYF. This chain connects TRBV2 to TRBJ2-5, with D possibly being TRBD2 (6 bases). Per the germline V gene, CDR1 is SNHLY and CDR2 is FYNNEI. V was trimmed by 6 bases and J by 4 bases, leaving 15 bases between them. This CDR3 has 14 amino acids.

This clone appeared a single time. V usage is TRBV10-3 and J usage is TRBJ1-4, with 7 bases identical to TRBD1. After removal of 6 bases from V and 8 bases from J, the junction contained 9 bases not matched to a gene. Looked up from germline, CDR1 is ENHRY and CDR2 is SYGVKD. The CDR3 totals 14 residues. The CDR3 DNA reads TGTGCCATCAGCGAGGGGGCGGCTGGCGAAAAACTGTTTTTT. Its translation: CAISEGAAGEKLFF.

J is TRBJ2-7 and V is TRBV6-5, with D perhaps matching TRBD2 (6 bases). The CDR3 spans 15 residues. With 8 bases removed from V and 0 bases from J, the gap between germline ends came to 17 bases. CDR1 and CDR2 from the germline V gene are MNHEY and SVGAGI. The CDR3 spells CASGRKLARSYEQYF. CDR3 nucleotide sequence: TGTGCCAGCGGTCGAAAACTAGCCCGCTCCTACGAGCAGTACTTC.

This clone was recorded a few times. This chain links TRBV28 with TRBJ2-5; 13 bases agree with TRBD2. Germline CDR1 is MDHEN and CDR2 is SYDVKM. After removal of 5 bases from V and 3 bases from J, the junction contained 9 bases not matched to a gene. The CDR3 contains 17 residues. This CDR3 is CASSPFAGTSGEETQYF. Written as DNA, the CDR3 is TGTGCCAGCAGTCCATTCGCCGGGACTAGCGGGGAAGAGACCCAGTACTTC.

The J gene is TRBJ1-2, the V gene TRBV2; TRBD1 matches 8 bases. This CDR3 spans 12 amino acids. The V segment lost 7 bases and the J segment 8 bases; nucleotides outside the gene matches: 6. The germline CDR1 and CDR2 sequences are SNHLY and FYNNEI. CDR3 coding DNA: TGTGCCAGCATGCTGACAGGGGAAGGCTACACCTTC. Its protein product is CASMLTGEGYTF. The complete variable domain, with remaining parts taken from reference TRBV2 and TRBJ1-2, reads EPEVTQTPSHQVTQMGQEVILRCVPISNHLYFYWYRQILGQKVEFLVSFYNNEISEKSEIFDDQFSVERPDGSNFTLKIRSTKLEDSAMYFCASMLTGEGYTFGSGTRLTVV.

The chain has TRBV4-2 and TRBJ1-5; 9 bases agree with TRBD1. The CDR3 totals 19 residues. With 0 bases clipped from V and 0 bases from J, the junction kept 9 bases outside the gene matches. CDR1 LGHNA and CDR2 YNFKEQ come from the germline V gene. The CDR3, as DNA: TGTGCCAGCAGCCAAGATCTGGGACAGGGATCTTATAGCAATCAGCCCCAGCATTTT. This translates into CASSQDLGQGSYSNQPQHF.

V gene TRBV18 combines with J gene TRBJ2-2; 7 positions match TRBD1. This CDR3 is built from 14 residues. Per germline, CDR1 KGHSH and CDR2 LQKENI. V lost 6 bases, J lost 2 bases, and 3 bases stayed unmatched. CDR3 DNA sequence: TGTGCCAGCTCTTGGGACAGTAACACCGGGGAGCTGTTTTTT. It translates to CASSWDSNTGELFF.

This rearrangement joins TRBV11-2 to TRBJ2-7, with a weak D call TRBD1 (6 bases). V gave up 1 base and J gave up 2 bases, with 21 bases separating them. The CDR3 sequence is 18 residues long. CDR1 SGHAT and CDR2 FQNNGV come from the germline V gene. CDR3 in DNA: TGTGCCAGCAGCTTAGCCGTCGGTACAGGGCGAAGGGCCTACGAGCAGTACTTC. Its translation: CASSLAVGTGRRAYEQYF.